This TCR beta chain was identified during a study of immune characterization of retroperitoneal liposarcoma. MiXCR was run by TCRdb on the PCR reads, yielding one entry per CDR3 protein. The data contain a few thousand distinct CDR3 sequences, 45% to 50% of them singletons. In germline, CDR1 is MNHNS, CDR2 SASEGT. The CDR3 length is 15 residues. V dropped 0 bases and J dropped 0 bases, with 9 bases sitting between them. The clonotype originates from a female donor with retroperitoneal liposarcoma. This chain links TRBV6-1 with TRBJ2-7, with TRBD1 as a possible D gene (6 bases). Sequencing was carried out using tumor tissue. CDR3 amino acids: CASSEATGDSYEQYF. In nucleotides, the CDR3 is TGTGCCAGCAGTGAAGCGACAGGCGACTCCTACGAGCAGTACTTC.